This T cell receptor beta chain was sequenced during a study of blood T cell repertoires in COVID-19. This clone appeared once. Method: immunoSEQ multiplex PCR; TCRdb's copy keeps in-frame clones and lacks some. The table records 120,000 or so clones, approximately 87% of them present only once. Germline CDR1 SQVTM, CDR2 ANQGSEA. The CDR3 sequence is 12 residues long. Trimming pared 4 bases from V and 5 bases from J, leaving 9 bases between. This sequence originates from a woman in her 70s with acute or convalescent COVID-19. The genes are TRBV29-1 and TRBJ1-5, with D possibly matching TRBD1 (5 bases). Sequencing was performed on peripheral blood. The CDR3, as DNA: TGCAGCGTTGCCCGGGGGGATCAGCCCCAGCATTTT. This encodes CSVARGDQPQHF.